This T cell receptor beta chain was identified in a study of Graves' ophthalmopathy and Graves' hyperthyroidism. From germline, CDR1 is MNHEY and CDR2 SVGEGT. This CDR3 is 16 amino acids long. V was trimmed by 1 base and J by 2 bases, leaving 14 bases between them. This clonotype was picked up many times. A duration under 3 months, NOSPECS ≥4, CAS ≥3 and moderate-to-severe activity characterized the donors with ophthalmopathy. Investigators amplified TCR beta CDR3 regions from RNA transcripts. Amplification began with first-round RT-PCR using HTBI primers, then second-round multiplex PCR was performed. One entry per CDR3 protein, called by TCRdb with MiXCR from the multiplex PCR reads. The table includes roughly 170,000 distinct CDR3 sequences, 30% to 45% detected once.

This TCR was sampled from a man younger than 45 with Graves' ophthalmopathy. Sequenced sample: peripheral blood. The chain links TRBV6-2 or TRBV6-3 to TRBJ2-5, with D tentatively TRBD1 (5 bases). CDR3 sequence (DNA): TGTGCCAGCAGTTACTTCTTCCAGGGTACGCAAGAGACCCAGTACTTC. Translated: CASSYFFQGTQETQYF.